These T cell receptor beta chains were read from a single sample in a study of cytomegalovirus exposure and HLA in healthy donors. Clones were read by immunoSEQ multiplex PCR, and TCRdb kept only the in-frame ones, dropping some. The table includes about 110,000 clones, roughly 80% detected once. Source material: PBMCs. These receptors originate from a woman aged 45 to 65 in good health and CMV-seropositive. Each CDR3 is given with its conserved first and last residue. A D gene is named only where the DNA matches it firmly. Clone size is shown for a subset of rows, as once, few, many or a class of expanded clone.

>NA|TRBV19|TRBD2|TRBJ2-4
TGTGCCAGTAGTCTCCAGACTAGCGGGGCCAAAAACATTCAGTACTTC
CASSLQTSGAKNIQYF
>few|TRBV7-9|NA|TRBJ2-6
TGTGCCAGCAGCTTTCCCCCTTCTGGGGCCAACGGCCTGACTTTC
CASSFPPSGANGLTF
>NA|TRBV4-3|TRBD2|TRBJ2-3
TGCGCCAGCAGCCAAGATCCAGCGGGGACAGATACGCAGTATTTT
CASSQDPAGTDTQYF
>few|TRBV25-1|NA|TRBJ2-1
TGTGCCAGCAGTGAAGGGGGCGGGGAGGGGCACAATGAGCAGTTCTTC
CASSEGGGEGHNEQFF
>once|TRBV29-1|TRBD2|TRBJ2-7
TGCAGCGTACGGACTAGCGGGAAAACAAAGGAGCAGTACTTC
CSVRTSGKTKEQYF
>NA|TRBV7-6|TRBD2|TRBJ2-7
TGTGCCAGCGCTCTGGCGGGGGGAACCGGCGAGCAGTACTTC
CASALAGGTGEQYF
>NA|TRBV5-4|TRBD2|TRBJ2-3
TGTGCCAGCAGCCCGACCGGGACTAGCGGTAGCACAGATACGCAGTATTTT
CASSPTGTSGSTDTQYF
>NA|TRBV11-2|NA|TRBJ2-3
TGTGCCAGCAGCTTTCCGGGAATCACTACAGATACGCAGTATTTT
CASSFPGITTDTQYF
>NA|TRBV15|TRBD2|TRBJ2-5
TGTGCCACCAGCCCAGGTGGTAGCGGGGAGCAAGAGACCCAGTACTTC
CATSPGGSGEQETQYF
>NA|TRBV2|TRBD1|TRBJ1-1
TGTGCCAGCAGGACGGGACAGGGGGCTGGCACTGAAGCTTTCTTT
CASRTGQGAGTEAFF
>NA|TRBV5-1|NA|TRBJ2-4
TGCGCCAGCAGCTTGGCCCGGGAAAAAAACAGTCAGTACTTC
CASSLAREKNSQYF
>NA|TRBV6-5|NA|TRBJ2-5
TGTGCCAGCAGTTACGTCCGGACAGAGCCGAAAGAGACCCAGTACTTC
CASSYVRTEPKETQYF
>NA|TRBV2|NA|TRBJ1-5
TGTGCCAGCAGTGAGCGGTCAAGCAATCAGCCCCAGCATTTT
CASSERSSNQPQHF
>NA|TRBV21-1|NA|TRBJ2-7
TGTGCCAGCAGCACTAGCGGGAGATCCCACGAGCAGTACTTC
CASSTSGRSHEQYF
>NA|TRBV18|TRBD2|TRBJ2-3
TGTGCCAGCACCCTACTAGCGGGGAGGGCAGATACGCAGTATTTT
CASTLLAGRADTQYF
>NA|TRBV7-2|TRBD1|TRBJ2-3
TGTGCCAGCAGCCCCCGGACAGGTACAGATACGCAGTATTTT
CASSPRTGTDTQYF
>NA|TRBV10-3|NA|TRBJ1-5
TGTGCCATCAGTGAGGAAAACTATCAGCCCCAGCATTTT
CAISEENYQPQHF
>few|TRBV15|NA|TRBJ2-3
TGTGCCACCAGCAGAGATGGGTGGGAGCGAGATACGCAGTATTTT
CATSRDGWERDTQYF
>NA|TRBV7-2|NA|TRBJ2-3
TGTGCCAGCAGCTTAGCGCTAGTACCGAGGGATACGCAGTATTTT
CASSLALVPRDTQYF
>NA|TRBV19|TRBD2|TRBJ2-1
TGTGCCAGTAGTATAGGCGGGGGGGCCTGGAATGAGCAGTTCTTC
CASSIGGGAWNEQFF
>NA|TRBV4-3|NA|TRBJ1-1
TGCGCCAGCAGCCAATATCCGGGAGACACTGAAGCTTTCTTT
CASSQYPGDTEAFF
>few|TRBV4-3|TRBD1|TRBJ2-5
TGCGCCAGCAGCCAAGGGGACCTACCGGGACAGGGAGGGTGGGAGACCCAGTACTTC
CASSQGDLPGQGGWETQYF
>few|TRBV11-2|TRBD1|TRBJ1-3
TGTGCCAGCAGCACTGGGGGACAGGGGTCTGGAAACACCATATATTTT
CASSTGGQGSGNTIYF
>NA|TRBV4-3|NA|TRBJ1-5
TGCGCCAGCAGCCAAGATTCGAGGGGGATTTATCAGCCCCAGCATTTT
CASSQDSRGIYQPQHF
>NA|TRBV9|TRBD1|TRBJ2-2
TGTGCCAGCAGCACGACCGGGACAGGGATCGGGGAGCTGTTTTTT
CASSTTGTGIGELFF
>NA|TRBV2|NA|TRBJ2-7
TGTGCCAGCAGTGGGGGGCCCGTCTCCTACGAGCAGTACTTC
CASSGGPVSYEQYF
>NA|TRBV7-9|TRBD2|TRBJ2-5
TGTTCCAGCAGCTTAGGGCTAGCGGGGGCCTTGGAGACCCAGTACTTC
CSSSLGLAGALETQYF
>NA|TRBV5-1|TRBD1|TRBJ1-1
TGCGCCAGCAGCGCAGGACAGGGACGGACTGAAGCTTTCTTT
CASSAGQGRTEAFF
>NA|TRBV9|TRBD1|TRBJ1-2
TGTGCCAGCAGCGCGACAGGACAGGGGGCTGGCTATGGCTACACCTTC
CASSATGQGAGYGYTF
>NA|TRBV5-8|NA|TRBJ2-7
TGTGCCAGCAACTATATGACTTACCGCTCCTACGAGCAGTACTTC
CASNYMTYRSYEQYF
>NA|TRBV18|NA|TRBJ2-3
TGTGCCAGCTCACCACTCAGGGTCGCAGATACGCAGTATTTT
CASSPLRVADTQYF
>NA|TRBV19|NA|TRBJ1-5
TGTGCCAGTAGTATATGGAGTTCGGGAAATCAGCCCCAGCATTTT
CASSIWSSGNQPQHF
>few|TRBV12-5|TRBD2|TRBJ2-4
TGTGCTAGTGGTCCCGGGATAGCGGGGGGGATGACCAAAAACATTCAGTACTTC
CASGPGIAGGMTKNIQYF
>NA|TRBV7-3|TRBD2|TRBJ2-1
TGTGCCAGCAGCCCGGGACTAGCGGGAGTTGATAAGCAGTTCTTC
CASSPGLAGVDKQFF
>NA|TRBV7-4|NA|TRBJ1-5
TGTGCCAGCAGCCCGGGGAGACGGCCCTTGAATAGCAATCAGCCCCAGCATTTT
CASSPGRRPLNSNQPQHF
>once|TRBV6-6|NA|TRBJ1-2
TGTGCCAGCAGTTACGGGGGGGGCCGGGGGGGAGGTGGCTACACCTTC
CASSYGGGRGGGGYTF
>NA|TRBV7-8|TRBD1|TRBJ2-7
TGTGCCAGCAGCTTACGTGCGGGACAGGGATACGAGCAGTACTTC
CASSLRAGQGYEQYF
>once|TRBV9|NA|TRBJ1-5
TGTGCCAGCAGCGTAGGAGCGGATCAGCCCCAGCATTTT
CASSVGADQPQHF
>once|TRBV25-1|NA|TRBJ2-1
TGTGCCAGCAGTCAGGTCGGGGGTGAGCAGTTCTTC
CASSQVGGEQFF
>NA|TRBV2|NA|TRBJ1-6
TGTGCCAGCCTGGGGACAATCTCCGATTCACCCCTCCACTTT
CASLGTISDSPLHF
>few|TRBV5-8|NA|TRBJ2-7
TGTGCCAGCAGCTTGTACACCTACGAGCAGTACTTC
CASSLYTYEQYF
>NA|TRBV5-1|TRBD1|TRBJ1-2
TGCGCCAGCTCGGGAAGGGGGCAATATGGCTACACCTTC
CASSGRGQYGYTF
>NA|TRBV10-3|TRBD2|TRBJ2-7
TGTGCCATCAGTGAGAGCGGGAGGGCCTACGAGCAGTACTTC
CAISESGRAYEQYF
>NA|TRBV18|NA|TRBJ2-5
TGTGCCAGCTCACCACCGTCGCCGGCGGGCGGGGAGACCCAGTACTTC
CASSPPSPAGGETQYF
>few|TRBV7-2|TRBD1|TRBJ2-5
TGTGCCAGCAGCGGGTCCGGGACAGAATTAGAGACCCAGTACTTC
CASSGSGTELETQYF
>NA|TRBV7-7|TRBD1|TRBJ2-5
TGTGCTAGCAGCTTAGGGACAGGGGGCGTAAAGACCCAGTACTTC
CASSLGTGGVKTQYF
>NA|TRBV4-2|NA|TRBJ1-2
TGTGCCAGCAGTCCGGGAGGGGGAAACTATGGCTACACCTTC
CASSPGGGNYGYTF
>NA|TRBV7-8|NA|TRBJ2-7
TGTGCCAGCAGTCCGTCCGGGACACCCTCCTACGAGCAGTACTTC
CASSPSGTPSYEQYF
>few|TRBV5-1|TRBD2|TRBJ2-7
TGCGCCAGCAGCGTCGGACTAGCGGGGCAGGACGAGCAGTACTTC
CASSVGLAGQDEQYF
>once|TRBV4-1|TRBD1|TRBJ1-2
TGCGCCAGCAGCCAAGATATGAGACAGGGGTGGTATGGCTACACCTTC
CASSQDMRQGWYGYTF
>few|TRBV5-1|TRBD2|TRBJ2-3
TGCGCCAGCAGCTTGGGACTAGCGGGAGATACGCAGTATTTT
CASSLGLAGDTQYF
>few|TRBV2|NA|TRBJ1-1
TGTGCCAGCAGTGAAAACCCAGGGGTGGGCACTGAAGCTTTCTTT
CASSENPGVGTEAFF
>NA|TRBV5-6|TRBD2|TRBJ2-5
TGTGCCAGCAGCTTGGAGCGGGGGGGCCAAGAGACCCAGTACTTC
CASSLERGGQETQYF
>NA|TRBV13|TRBD1|TRBJ2-4
TGTGCCAGCAGCCACGGGACAGGGGGAAACAGTCAGTACTTC
CASSHGTGGNSQYF
>NA|TRBV19|TRBD1|TRBJ1-2
TGTGCCAGTAGTCTTGGACAGGGTGATGGTACTGGCTACACCTTC
CASSLGQGDGTGYTF